A single sample gave rise to the 14 T cell receptor beta chains below, sequenced in a study of T cell responses to AZD1222 COVID-19 vaccine. Using immunoSEQ multiplex PCR, the repertoire was profiled, and TCRdb retains in-frame clones only, with some absent. The data hold more than 250,000 clones, with about 92% observed a single time. The input for sequencing was peripheral blood, taken on day 0 of AZD1222 vaccination. The source of these receptors is an adult in good health.

This clone was seen a handful of times. The J gene is TRBJ1-2, the V gene TRBV19; D call uncertain. With 6 bases removed from V and 0 bases from J, the gap between germline ends came to 8 bases. Germline CDR1 is LNHDA and CDR2 is SQIVND (reference sequence). This CDR3 spans 13 amino acids. In DNA form, the CDR3 reads TGTGCCAGTAGGCAGCCTGCTAACTATGGCTACACCTTC. This translates into CASRQPANYGYTF.

The J gene is TRBJ2-3, the V gene TRBV7-8; the D gene is possibly TRBD1 (6 bases). CDR1 is SGHVS, CDR2 FQNEAQ, per germline. V shed 2 bases and J shed 0 bases, with 15 bases lying between them. The CDR3 spans 17 residues. The CDR3 here is CASSLIFGTTSTDTQYF. The CDR3, as DNA: TGTGCCAGCAGCTTAATATTTGGGACAACTAGCACAGATACGCAGTATTTT.

CDR3 protein: CASSTHRGNSGNTIYF. As DNA, the CDR3 is TGTGCCAGCAGCACCCACAGGGGAAACTCTGGAAACACCATATATTTT. The chain links TRBV11-2 to TRBJ1-3; 7 bases map to TRBD1. The CDR3 spans 16 residues. V lost 5 bases to trimming and J lost 0 bases; unmatched junction nucleotides: 7. Germline CDR1 reads SGHAT; CDR2 reads FQNNGV.

The chain couples TRBV25-1 to TRBJ2-1, with 15 bases fitting TRBD2. The ends lost 4 bases at V and 9 bases at J; junction bases unmatched: 4. CDR3 length: 15 residues. Germline loops: CDR1 MGHDK, CDR2 SYGVNS. CDR3 residues: CASSGWTSGRGEQFF. In DNA, the CDR3 is TGTGCCAGCAGTGGTTGGACTAGCGGGAGGGGTGAGCAGTTCTTC.

V usage is TRBV6-5 and J usage is TRBJ1-1; D unresolved. CDR1 MNHEY and CDR2 SVGAGI come from the germline V gene. Trimming left V 9 bases short and J 3 bases short, with 11 bases between. The CDR3 runs 12 residues. The CDR3 reads CASMQAYTEAFF. The CDR3 region has the DNA TGTGCCAGTATGCAGGCTTACACTGAAGCTTTCTTT.

The chain links TRBV15 to TRBJ2-2; the match to TRBD1 covers 7 bases. The CDR3 loop spans 16 amino acids. The trim removed 0 bases at V and 6 bases at J, leaving 7 bases unmatched. Germline V gene lookup returns CDR1 LNHNV and CDR2 YYDKDF (reference sequence). The CDR3 nucleotides are TGTGCCACCAGCAGAGATCTTAGACAGGGCGCCGGGGAGCTGTTTTTT. It specifies CATSRDLRQGAGELFF.

This chain links TRBV12-1 with TRBJ2-1; the DNA was not compared with TRBD2, the D call given in the table. TRBV12-1 counts as a pseudogene. The CDR3 is 15 residues long. CDR3 DNA sequence: TGTGCCAGCAGCTTTGCCGCCTCGTGGGGGGATGAGCAGTTCTTC. It codes for CASSFAASWGDEQFF.

This clone was observed a handful of times. V usage is TRBV27 and J usage is TRBJ1-6; maybe TRBD1 (5 bases). The length of the CDR3 is 19 residues. Germline V gene sequence: CDR1 MNHEY, CDR2 SMNVEV (reference sequence). The V gene lost 7 bases and the J gene lost 6 bases, with 28 bases spanning the gap. The CDR3 reads CASTPKTPWGDSGNSPLHF. The CDR3 DNA reads TGTGCCAGCACCCCTAAGACACCGTGGGGCGATTCCGGTAATTCACCCCTCCACTTT.

The chain has TRBV6-5 and TRBJ1-5; D is ambiguous. There are 14 residues in the CDR3. Looked up from germline, CDR1 is MNHEY and CDR2 is SVGAGI. Trimming stripped 6 bases from V and 0 bases from J, with 9 bases between. CDR3 residues: CASSRDYSNQPQHF. DNA of the CDR3: TGTGCCAGCAGCCGGGATTATAGCAATCAGCCCCAGCATTTT.

The chain joins TRBV19 to TRBJ2-7; tentative D call: TRBD2 (6 bases). Germline values: CDR1 LNHDA, CDR2 SQIVND (reference sequence). CDR3 size: 15 residues. Trimming removed 3 bases from V and 0 bases from J, with 12 bases in between. The CDR3 sequence is CASSMAGPISYEQYF. For the CDR3, the DNA is TGTGCCAGTAGTATGGCGGGGCCGATCTCCTACGAGCAGTACTTC. Together with reference TRBV19 and TRBJ2-7, the CDR3 gives the full variable domain: DGGITQSPKYLFRKEGQNVTLSCEQNLNHDAMYWYRQDPGQGLRLIYYSQIVNDFQKGDIAEGYSVSREKKESFPLTVTSAQKNPTAFYLCASSMAGPISYEQYFGPGTRLTVT.

This chain connects TRBV28 to TRBJ2-4; 7 bases are shared with TRBD1. Germline CDR1 and CDR2: MDHEN and SYDVKM. The CDR3 contains 13 residues. The trim removed 8 bases at V and 6 bases at J, leaving 7 bases unmatched. CDR3 loop: CASGRQGINIQYF. CDR3 bases: TGTGCCAGCGGAAGACAGGGCATAAACATTCAGTACTTC.

In its sample, this clone was seen a few times. As DNA, the CDR3 is TGCGCCAGCAGTCAATCCGTGACAGGGGGGTTGGCTGAAGCTTTCTTT. The encoded protein is CASSQSVTGGLAEAFF. This chain uses TRBV23-1 with TRBJ1-1; TRBD1 agrees at 9 bases. TRBV23-1 is flagged as an ORF with uncertain function. Trimming removed 0 bases from V and 6 bases from J; junction bases left unmatched: 8. The CDR3 length is 16 residues.

This clone was recorded once. This chain's CDR3 is CASSQRTSVDIQYF. CDR3 bases: TGTGCCAGCAGCCAGAGGACCTCCGTGGACATTCAGTACTTC. V usage is TRBV3-1 (or the pseudogene TRBV3-2) and J usage is TRBJ2-4; no clear D. Trimming shortened V by 3 bases and J by 8 bases, and 14 bases separated the two germline ends. Germline V CDR1 and CDR2: LGHDT, YNNKEL (reference sequence). There are 14 residues in the CDR3.

The V and J genes are TRBV4-1 and TRBJ1-6; D not certain. This CDR3 is 15 amino acids long. The V gene lost 1 base and the J gene lost 3 bases, with 7 bases spanning the gap. CDR1 and CDR2 from the germline V gene are MGHRA and YSYEKL. CDR3 DNA sequence: TGCGCCAGCAGCCAAGTCCTGCTCTATAATTCACCCCTCCACTTT. It translates to CASSQVLLYNSPLHF.